This entry is about one TCR beta chain. Its antigen remains undetermined. Base qualities are not provided; no much larger clone lies one nucleotide away. Library prep was done by RT-PCR. These reads were obtained on an Illumina HiSeq 2500. TCRdb reanalyzed the raw reads on its own, using fastp at Q25 for trimming and MiXCR for clone calling, and kept in-frame beta chains. Each entry merges the rows of one CDR3 protein and shows their most common DNA and genes. The sample yields about 520,000 distinct CDR3 sequences; 9.5% to 12% were counted once. The leading ten clones occupy less than 15% of the sample. The germline V gene specifies SGHVS as CDR1 and FQNEAQ as CDR2. Including cysteine and phenylalanine, the CDR3 has 15 amino acids. The DNA shown is the 45-base CDR3, in frame from base 1. V is pared back by 5 bases and J by 2 bases, with 13 bases lying between the germline termini. This specimen comes from a study of response to subunit inactivated influenza vaccine (dated by TCRdb to the late 2010s). About the full investigation: Deep quantitative T cell receptor repertoire profiling was used in the study to track responses to a trivalent subunit inactivated influenza vaccine. Points the paper makes about the study in general: It was suggested by the authors that each seasonal influenza vaccination may recruit only a limited number of new T cells.

Reading the label with the study, this specimen's time point is: around 47 days after influenza vaccine administration. The receptor chain draws on TRBV7-8 and TRBJ1-5, and the D gene may be TRBD1, 5 bases matching. Sequences were derived from PBMCs from blood, sampled about 40 days after vaccination. The clonotype comes from a man aged 50 to 59 who received an inactivated influenza vaccine. Donor details come from another sample of the same person, matched by shared clones. This receptor carries the CDR3 CASSLRDRGNQPQHF. The DNA sequence is as follows: TGTGCCAGCAGCCTCCGGGACCGAGGCAATCAGCCCCAGCATTTT.